Listed here are 18 T cell receptor beta chains from one sample, sequenced in a study of identifying expanded T cells in peripheral blood. Assay: immunoSEQ multiplex PCR; the TCRdb copy retains only in-frame clones and omits some. The sample has 97,000 or so clones, approximately 88% seen once. Sample: blood. The receptors come from a person between 18 and 70 years old in good health.

J is TRBJ1-1 and V is TRBV20-1; D unresolved. Germline-derived CDR1 and CDR2 are DFQATT and SNEGSKA (reference sequence). Trimming stripped 2 bases from V and 5 bases from J, with 3 bases between. The CDR3 runs 10 residues. The CDR3 region is CSARPTEAFF. DNA of the CDR3: TGCAGTGCTAGACCGACTGAAGCTTTCTTT.

This chain links TRBV18 with TRBJ2-5; a possible D gene is TRBD1 (5 bases). Germline V gene sequence: CDR1 KGHSH, CDR2 LQKENI. The V end lost 0 bases, the J end lost 4 bases, and 9 bases lay between the germline ends. The CDR3 contains 14 residues. The CDR3 spells CASSPPAGSETQYF. In nucleotides, the CDR3 is TGTGCCAGCTCACCACCGGCAGGGTCAGAGACCCAGTACTTC. The variable domain in full, completed from reference TRBV18 and TRBJ2-5, reads NAGVMQNPRHLVRRRGQEARLRCSPMKGHSHVYWYRQLPEEGLKFMVYLQKENIIDESGMPKERFSAEFPKEGPSILRIQQVVRGDSAAYFCASSPPAGSETQYFGPGTRLLVL.

The chain has TRBV19 and TRBJ2-5, with 13 bases matching TRBD2. CDR3 size: 15 residues. J gave up 4 bases and V 10 bases, and 9 bases lay outside the gene matches. The germline gives CDR1 LNHDA, CDR2 SQIVND (reference sequence). CDR3 protein: CATTSGGARRETQYF. The CDR3 DNA reads as TGTGCCACCACTAGCGGGGGGGCTCGCAGAGAGACCCAGTACTTC.

In the case of this clone: A much bigger clone sits one base away, suggesting this may be a read error. The chain joins TRBV11-1 to TRBJ1-3; D perhaps matches TRBD1 (5 bases). The CDR3 loop spans 14 amino acids. Trimming removed 6 bases from V and 0 bases from J, with 9 bases in between. CDR1 is SGHAT and CDR2 is FQDESV in the germline V gene (reference sequence). As DNA, the CDR3 is TGTGCCAGCAGTTCGACAGTCTCTGGAAACACCATATATTTT. Amino acid sequence: CASSSTVSGNTIYF.

The rearrangement joins TRBV14 to TRBJ1-6, with a weak D call TRBD1 (6 bases). Per germline, CDR1 SGHDN and CDR2 FVKESK. The length of the CDR3 is 14 residues. Trimming took off 0 bases at V and 11 bases at J, with 11 bases between the two ends. Here the CDR3 DNA reads TGTGCCAGCAGCCAAGATCTTAGGGGGACACCCCTCCACTTT. It codes for CASSQDLRGTPLHF. Full variable domain (remainder filled in from reference TRBV14 and TRBJ1-6): EAGVTQFPSHSVIEKGQTVTLRCDPISGHDNLYWYRRVMGKEIKFLLHFVKESKQDESGMPNNRFLAERTGGTYSTLKVQPAELEDSGVYFCASSQDLRGTPLHFGNGTRLTVT.

The chain employs TRBV9 and TRBJ2-3, with D tentatively TRBD2 (6 bases). The ends were cut back, 4 bases at V and 6 bases at J, with 15 bases in the middle. CDR3 length equals 14 residues. Germline CDR1 SGDLS, CDR2 YYNGEE. CDR3 sequence reads: CASSPRPEGDTQYF. DNA for the CDR3: TGTGCCAGCAGCCCTAGACCGGAGGGCGATACGCAGTATTTT.

The rearrangement joins TRBV18 to TRBJ2-1, with 12 positions matching TRBD2. The CDR3 runs to 16 residues. Germline CDR1 reads KGHSH; CDR2 reads LQKENI. V shed 6 bases and J 8 bases; nucleotides not matched to a gene: 11. This CDR3 is CASSPVLAGGTDEQFF. The CDR3 DNA is TGTGCCAGCTCTCCCGTACTAGCGGGGGGAACTGATGAGCAGTTCTTC. Drawing the rest from reference TRBV18 and TRBJ2-1, the complete variable domain is NAGVMQNPRHLVRRRGQEARLRCSPMKGHSHVYWYRQLPEEGLKFMVYLQKENIIDESGMPKERFSAEFPKEGPSILRIQQVVRGDSAAYFCASSPVLAGGTDEQFFGPGTRLTVL.

This chain links TRBV28 with TRBJ2-7, with D tentatively TRBD1 or TRBD2 (5 bases each). CDR1 is MDHEN and CDR2 is SYDVKM in the germline V gene. The CDR3 sequence is 15 residues long. Trimming took 7 bases from V and 2 from J, leaving 18 bases between them. Here the CDR3 reads CASTGHNEGTYEQYF. The CDR3 DNA is TGTGCCAGCACAGGGCACAACGAGGGGACCTACGAGCAGTACTTC.

The chain links TRBV7-9 to TRBJ1-2; 8 bases fit TRBD1. The V gene's germline CDR1 is SEHNR and CDR2 FQNEAQ (reference sequence). The V and J ends lost 5 bases and 3 bases, in that order; junction bases with no gene match: 2. This CDR3 region has 13 residues. The CDR3: CASSMTGDYGYTF. For the CDR3, the DNA is TGTGCCAGCAGCATGACAGGGGACTATGGCTACACCTTC.

The chain combines TRBV20-1 with TRBJ1-1; the D gene is possibly TRBD1 (6 bases). Germline CDR1 reads DFQATT; CDR2 reads SNEGSKA (reference sequence). Trimming took off 6 bases at V and 3 bases at J, with 8 bases between the two ends. The CDR3 covers 11 residues. The CDR3 DNA follows: TGCAGTGCCGAGGGGGACACTGAAGCTTTCTTT. It codes for CSAEGDTEAFF.

This chain joins TRBV19 and TRBJ1-4; TRBD1 might be the D (5 bases). The germline CDR1 and CDR2 sequences are LNHDA and SQIVND (reference sequence). Trimming left V 4 bases short and J 6 bases short, with 12 bases between. This CDR3 is built from 14 residues. The DNA for the CDR3 is TGTGCCAGTAGTAAAGGGAGGGGTGATGAAAAACTGTTTTTT. Protein: CASSKGRGDEKLFF.

The rearrangement joins TRBV28 to TRBJ2-3; unclear D gene. Germline CDR1 and CDR2: MDHEN and SYDVKM. Trimming left V 2 bases short and J 8 bases short, with 5 bases between. This CDR3 is 11 amino acids long. CDR3 coding DNA: TGTGCCAGCAGTTTAAAGGGTACGCAGTATTTT. The encoded protein is CASSLKGTQYF.

V is TRBV2 and J is TRBJ1-5; D ambiguous. Germline CDR1 reads SNHLY; CDR2 reads FYNNEI. The V end lost 3 bases, the J end lost 9 bases, and 15 bases lay between the germline ends. The CDR3 runs 14 residues. The CDR3, as DNA: TGTGCCAGCAGTGACCAAGGGCTGGGATGGCCCCAGCATTTT. This translates into CASSDQGLGWPQHF.

The V and J genes are TRBV7-9 and TRBJ2-2; 11 bases agree with TRBD2. CDR3 length equals 17 residues. Germline V gene data show CDR1 as SEHNR and CDR2 as FQNEAQ (reference sequence). V gave up 7 bases and J gave up 5 bases; unmatched junction bases: 12. CDR3 sequence reads: CASTRGLADRRTGELFF. Written as DNA, the CDR3 is TGTGCCAGCACCCGGGGACTAGCGGATCGGAGGACCGGGGAGCTGTTTTTT.

The chain is built from TRBV14 and TRBJ2-7, with D perhaps matching TRBD1 or TRBD2 (7 bases each). Germline V gene lookup returns CDR1 SGHDN and CDR2 FVKESK. CDR3 length: 15 amino acids. Trimming pared 1 base from V and 4 bases from J, leaving 14 bases between. The CDR3 DNA follows: TGTGCCAGCAGCCAAGCGGCAGGGGGGGGATACGAGCAGTACTTC. It translates to CASSQAAGGGYEQYF.

The chain recombines TRBV7-2 with TRBJ2-2, with a possible D match to TRBD2 (6 bases). V was cut by 6 bases and J by 1 base, with 18 bases left in between. Per germline, CDR1 SGHTA and CDR2 FQGNSA. The CDR3 is made up of 17 amino acids. CDR3 coding DNA: TGTGCCAGCAGATCCCGGTCCCAGGGAGGGAACACCGGGGAGCTGTTTTTT. Translated, it gives CASRSRSQGGNTGELFF.

This clone has only one observation. The V and J genes are TRBV18 and TRBJ1-1, with a tentative D call TRBD1 (6 bases). Germline loops: CDR1 KGHSH, CDR2 LQKENI. V was shortened by 4 bases and J by 8 bases, with 17 bases between the two germline ends. The CDR3 has 14 amino acids. Here the CDR3 DNA reads TGTGCCAGCTCACTTTCTAGGGACACCATAGAAGCTTTCTTT. This translates into CASSLSRDTIEAFF.

This chain joins TRBV5-1 and TRBJ2-1; 7 bases are a match to TRBD1. The CDR3 is made up of 14 amino acids. CDR1 and CDR2 from the germline V gene are SGHRS and YFSETQ. V was clipped by 5 bases and J by 6 bases; unmatched bases: 8. The CDR3 region is CASSLSTGSNEQFF. Written as DNA, the CDR3 is TGCGCCAGCAGTTTATCGACAGGGTCCAATGAGCAGTTCTTC.